This TCR beta chain derives from a study of regulatory T cells in long-lasting Graves disease. The TCR beta library used iRepertoire HTBI primers with Arm-PCR amplification of CDR3. TCRdb re-analysed the multiplex PCR reads in MiXCR, keeping a single row per CDR3 protein. The sample yields roughly 360,000 distinct CDR3 sequences, approximately 23% seen once. V lost 2 bases, J lost 5 bases, and 12 bases lay in between. The germline V gene has CDR1 SGHAT and CDR2 FQDESV (reference sequence). This CDR3 spans 15 amino acids. As to time point: persistent/refractory GD, antithyroid drugs over 5 years with positive TRAb. With RNA extracted from PBMCs as input, the TCR library was made. With regard to this clonotype: This likely traces to a read error, being one base from a far larger clone. The conserved phenylalanine or tryptophan is not found at the CDR3 terminus, so this likely reflects a read error.

This sequence originates from a woman between 40 and 50 years old with Graves disease. The rearrangement links TRBV11-1 to TRBJ2-2; a possible D gene is TRBD1 (6 bases). Sample: peripheral blood mononuclear cells (PBMCs), taken when the disease was refractory, from a patient treated with antithyroid drugs. CDR3 DNA: TGTGCCAGCAGCTTACTATCAGGGGATACCGGGGAGCTGTTTCTT. Translation: CASSLLSGDTGELFL.